This TCR beta chain was found in a study of OX40 agonist ivuxolimab in advanced cancers. This CDR3 contains 14 residues. V lost 2 bases to trimming and J lost 7 bases, with 15 bases between them. Germline loops: CDR1 MNHEY, CDR2 SVGAGI. Study-wide points: There was clonal expansion of CD4+ and CD8+ blood T cells by week 6 at 0.1 to 3.0 mg/kg.

Libraries were prepared by immunoSEQ multiplex PCR; TCRdb keeps only in-frame clonotypes and omits some of them. The table has approximately 37,000 clones, around 83% seen once; the top ten hold roughly 20%. On this clone: The antigen remains unidentified.

Autoimmune disease history or systemic immunosuppression meant exclusion. The material was CD4+ or CD8+ T cells sorted from blood, obtained in a trial of the OX40 agonist ivuxolimab. The sequence derives from an adult with an advanced solid tumor such as melanoma, head and neck, liver or kidney cancer. The chain recombines TRBV6-5 with TRBJ2-7; tentatively, D is TRBD2 (6 bases). The CDR3 sequence is CASSYVVRGEEQYF. As DNA, the CDR3 is TGTGCCAGCAGTTACGTGGTCCGCGGGGAGGAGCAGTACTTC.